The present T cell receptor (beta chain) was sequenced within a study of beta chain features in type 1 diabetes. This clone occurred a few times. Its antigen is currently unknown. Study outcomes and limitations: Healthy donors had naive, central memory and Treg TCRB repertoires that appeared less similar than those seen among patients. VDJ junctions sequenced from type 1 diabetes patients showed fewer insertions and more deletions.

In total, each donor contributed a single heparinised blood draw that averaged about 100 mL. Sorted populations all had greater than 95% purity. J lost 4 bases, V lost 10 bases, and 14 bases had no gene match. Germline CDR1 is SGHTA and CDR2 is FQGNSA. This CDR3 contains 15 residues. Expressed TCRB transcripts got sequenced, as all isolated RNA was reverse transcribed. The assay was immunoSEQ multiplex PCR, and TCRdb's table has in-frame clones only and misses some. The sample consists of 300,000 or so clones, less than 10% of them appearing once. This receptor was identified in a woman under 30 in good health. The chain uses TRBV7-2 and TRBJ2-7; 9 bases agree with TRBD2. Sequencing was performed on central memory CD4+ T cells from blood. The CDR3 is CATLARASGMYEQYF. The CDR3 DNA is TGTGCCACCCTCGCTAGGGCTAGCGGGATGTACGAGCAGTACTTC. Full variable domain (outside the CDR3, taken from reference TRBV7-2 and TRBJ2-7): GAGVSQSPSNKVTEKGKDVELRCDPISGHTALYWYRQSLGQGLEFLIYFQGNSAPDKSGLPSDRFSAERTGGSVSTLTIQRTQQEDSAVYLCATLARASGMYEQYFGPGTRLTVT.